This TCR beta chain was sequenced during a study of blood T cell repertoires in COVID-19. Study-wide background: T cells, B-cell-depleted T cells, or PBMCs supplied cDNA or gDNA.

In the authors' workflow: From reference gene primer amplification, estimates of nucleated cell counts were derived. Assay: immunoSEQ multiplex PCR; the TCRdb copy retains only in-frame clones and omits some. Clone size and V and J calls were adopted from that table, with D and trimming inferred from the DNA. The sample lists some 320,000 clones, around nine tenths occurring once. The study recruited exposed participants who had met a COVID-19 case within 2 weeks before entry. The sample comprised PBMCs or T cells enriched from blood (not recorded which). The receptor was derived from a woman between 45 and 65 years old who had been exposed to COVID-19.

The CDR3 loop reads CASSLLGSGDYGYTF. CDR3 nucleotide sequence: TGTGCCAGCAGTTTACTGGGGTCCGGGGACTATGGCTACACCTTC. The chain has TRBV27 and TRBJ1-2, with D unclear. The V and J ends lost 2 bases and 3 bases respectively, with 13 bases between them. Germline CDR1 is MNHEY and CDR2 is SMNVEV (reference sequence). This CDR3 has 15 amino acids.